A single TCR beta chain is shown here with its context. This clone was seen only a few times. What antigen it recognizes has not been identified. The record has no base qualities; no much larger clone is one base away. This entry comes from a study of T cell clonotyping in hematopoietic cell transplantation (dated by TCRdb to the early 2020s). Looking at the study overall: A total of 130 to 150 blood samples were collected in the study from approximately 34 consecutive transplant recipients and their related donors. Patient recruitment ran from September 2015 to January 2017, and follow-up continued until late 2020 or death. General findings and caveats noted by the study authors: After transplant, TCR diversity in recipients dropped, and pathologically expanded clonotypes increased progressively from day 30 to day 180. Broader TCR repertoire diversity after transplant was predicted by Inverse Simpson Index values from donors and from recipients before transplant. Sample size was limited, and cells were not sorted, so CD4 and CD8 repertoire contributions could not be separated. Just a small fraction of recipient repertoires overlapped with donor repertoires, and more than 97% appeared de novo at the given depth.

CDR1 and CDR2 are drawn from the germline V gene: SGHDT, YYEEEE. Including the terminal cysteine and phenylalanine, the CDR3 comprises 19 residues. Kept here is only the CDR3 DNA, which spans 57 bases and is read in frame from base 1. V gives up 4 bases and J gives up 0 bases, and the segment between their germline ends measures 23 bases. The immunoSEQ assay, a bias-controlled multiplex PCR with V- and J-specific primers, was used to amplify TCR beta CDR3 regions from genomic DNA. A proprietary barcode and Illumina adapter sequences were added to the CDR3 amplicons in a second PCR step. CDR3 libraries were sequenced on an Illumina MiSeq instrument. The authors' analysis ran thus. Export and quality control were performed with immunoSEQ Analyzer 3.0, and downstream analyses were performed with R Bioconductor and Immunarch. Only productive rearrangements within the normalized downsampled data set were used in the calculation of repertoire metrics. Clonotypes larger than 5 templates in the normalized cohort were defined as pathologically expanded. The Inverse Simpson Index was used to measure repertoire diversity. The non-normalized data set was used for CMV-specificity analyses so that all clonotypes could be captured. Entries here come from immuneACCESS through TCRdb and include only in-frame sequences with V and J called. Some clones fail to appear in such tables; in the studies checked, an unresolved V gene covers under half of the shortfall, and the cause of the remainder is unknown. V, J and clone size derive from that table, while D and trimming were established from the DNA sequence. The table for this sample lists about 15,000 clones; approximately 87% of them were counted only once. The ten largest clones represent 2.7% of the sample.

Related transplant donors provided blood samples for TCR beta sequencing. Nuclei Lysis Solution was used to extract genomic DNA from fresh or cryopreserved unfractionated peripheral blood mononuclear cells. The sequence was collected from a man aged 50 or older in good health. Some clones in this sample may be carry-over from other donors' samples. The receptor chain draws on TRBV5-6 and TRBJ1-3; the D gene is perhaps TRBD1, from 5 matching bases. Sequencing input: peripheral blood mononuclear cells. At the DNA level, the sequence is TGTGCCAGCAGCCCGAGTTGGGGACTATCTCCTAGCTCTGGAAACACCATATATTTT. Its coded protein is CASSPSWGLSPSSGNTIYF.